The source of this T cell receptor (beta chain) is a study of T cells after yellow fever vaccination. Study-wide background: Fractions low in cell number were prepared with SMART-Seq v4 Ultra Low Input. General study points: It was the secondary response that reached its peak faster, day 5 versus 15, but it was weaker. Booster samples showed a return of most primary-vaccination clones (roughly 95% CD4, 70% to 90% CD8). Contaminating bulk clonotypes could be abundant in FACS-sorted repertoires.

The sample holds many counts of this clonotype. Its antigen is undetermined. TCRdb ran MiXCR on the 5' RACE reads and lists one entry per CDR3 protein. There are 230,000 or so distinct CDR3 sequences in the sample; around 3.5% occur only once, and under 20% lies in the top ten. Looked up from germline, CDR1 is MNHEY and CDR2 is SVGEGT. V lost 4 bases and J 6 bases, leaving 13 bases between the germline ends. The CDR3 has 13 amino acids. This clonotype was sampled from a man aged 18 to 35 who received the YFV17D yellow fever vaccine. The rearrangement uses TRBV6-2 or TRBV6-3 and TRBJ2-7, with D unclear. This specimen was PBMCs, taken 15 days after the yellow fever booster vaccination. DNA for the CDR3: TGTGCCAGCAGTTTCAGCCCGCCCACCGAGCAGTACGTC. It codes for CASSFSPPTEQYV.